The clone carrying this T cell receptor (beta chain) was recorded many times. No antigen is known for it. Quantitative 5'-RACE with molecular barcodes generated TCR beta libraries. One entry per CDR3 protein, called by TCRdb with MiXCR from the 5' RACE reads. The sample has 100,000 to 150,000 distinct CDR3 sequences, about a tenth seen once; the top ten hold roughly 3.3%. This specimen comes from a study of CD8 T cells in ankylosing spondylitis. V lost 4 bases and J lost 0, with 13 bases in between. CDR3 length: 17 residues. Overall study results and limits: Those disease-linked clones were CD8+; they were also relatively rare in peripheral blood.

This clonotype was obtained from a male donor with ankylosing spondylitis or in good health (not recorded which). Sample: blood, either unsorted or a sorted T cell fraction (not recorded which). The J gene is TRBJ2-6, the V gene TRBV12-3 or TRBV12-4, with D possibly TRBD1 on 5 matching bases. DNA of the CDR3: TGTGCCAGCAGTTGGGGCAGAGTCTACTCTGGGGCCAACGTCCTGACTTTC. Its translation: CASSWGRVYSGANVLTF.